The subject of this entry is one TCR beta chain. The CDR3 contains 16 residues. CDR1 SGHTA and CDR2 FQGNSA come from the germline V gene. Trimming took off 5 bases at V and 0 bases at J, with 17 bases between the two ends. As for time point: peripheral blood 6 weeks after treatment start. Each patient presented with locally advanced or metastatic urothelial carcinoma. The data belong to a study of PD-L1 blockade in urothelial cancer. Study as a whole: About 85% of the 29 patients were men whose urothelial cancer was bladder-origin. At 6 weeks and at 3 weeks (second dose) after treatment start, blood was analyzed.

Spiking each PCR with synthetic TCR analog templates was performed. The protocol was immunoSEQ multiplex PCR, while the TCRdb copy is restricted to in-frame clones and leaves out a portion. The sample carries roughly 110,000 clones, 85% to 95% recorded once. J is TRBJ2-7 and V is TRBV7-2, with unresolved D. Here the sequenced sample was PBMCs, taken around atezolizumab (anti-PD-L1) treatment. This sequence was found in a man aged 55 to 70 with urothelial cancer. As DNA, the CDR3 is TGTGCCAGCAGCCAAGACTTACAAAGGAGCTCCTACGAGCAGTACTTC. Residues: CASSQDLQRSSYEQYF.